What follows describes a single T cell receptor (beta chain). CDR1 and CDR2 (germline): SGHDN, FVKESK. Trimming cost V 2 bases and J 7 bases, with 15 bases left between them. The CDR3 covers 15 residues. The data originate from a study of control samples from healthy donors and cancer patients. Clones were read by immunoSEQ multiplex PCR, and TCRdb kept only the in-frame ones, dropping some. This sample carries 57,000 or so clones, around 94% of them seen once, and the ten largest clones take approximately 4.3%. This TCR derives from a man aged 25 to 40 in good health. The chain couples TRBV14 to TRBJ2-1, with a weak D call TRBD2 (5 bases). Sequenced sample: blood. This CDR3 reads CASSQQGSWVNEQFF. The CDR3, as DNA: TGTGCCAGCAGCCAACAAGGGAGTTGGGTGAATGAGCAGTTCTTC.